These 5 T cell receptor beta chains originate from one sample sequenced in a study of blood T cell repertoires in COVID-19. TCRdb's copy holds only in-frame clones and misses some; the assay was immunoSEQ multiplex PCR. The sample has 80,000 to 100,000 clones; 74% are singletons. The sample taken for sequencing was peripheral blood. These receptors all stem from a man in his 70s with COVID-19, enrolled during active disease.

The chain couples TRBV4-1 to TRBJ1-3; perhaps TRBD1 as D (6 bases). Trimming removed 1 base at V and 0 bases at J, with 10 bases between. The CDR3 consists of 16 residues. Looked up from germline, CDR1 is MGHRA and CDR2 is YSYEKL. The CDR3 nucleotides are TGCGCCAGCAGCCAAGGGGCAGGGGTCTCTGGAAACACCATATATTTT. This sequence encodes CASSQGAGVSGNTIYF.

This clone turned up a few times. The chain joins TRBV30 to TRBJ1-1, with D unclear. V lost 4 bases, J lost 5 bases, and 14 bases lay in between. The CDR3 covers 13 residues. CDR1 and CDR2 from the germline V gene are GTSNPN and SVGIG (reference sequence). The CDR3 reads CAWTLGRVTEAFF. DNA for the CDR3: TGTGCCTGGACCCTGGGGAGGGTTACTGAAGCTTTCTTT. Looking up the rest from reference TRBV30 and TRBJ1-1 gives the full variable domain: SQTIHQWPATLVQPVGSPLSLECTVEGTSNPNLYWYRQAAGRGLQLLFYSVGIGQISSEVPQNLSASRPQDRQFILSSKKLLLSDSGFYLCAWTLGRVTEAFFGQGTRLTVV.

This chain joins TRBV28 and TRBJ1-5, with no clear D. CDR1 and CDR2 (germline): MDHEN, SYDVKM. The CDR3 loop spans 14 amino acids. Trimming removed 7 bases from V and 5 bases from J, with 15 bases in between. The CDR3 loop reads CASTRALSYQPQHF. The CDR3 coding sequence is TGTGCCAGCACCCGTGCCCTGAGCTATCAGCCCCAGCATTTT. The variable domain in full, completed from reference TRBV28 and TRBJ1-5, reads DVKVTQSSRYLVKRTGEKVFLECVQDMDHENMFWYRQDPGLGLRLIYFSYDVKMKEKGDIPEGYSVSREKKERFSLILESASTNQTSMYLCASTRALSYQPQHFGDGTRLSIL.

V and J are TRBV7-8 and TRBJ1-5; maybe TRBD1 (6 bases). Trimming removed 0 bases at V and 6 bases at J, with 6 bases between. This CDR3 is 13 amino acids long. CDR1 and CDR2 (germline): SGHVS, FQNEAQ. The CDR3 nucleotides read TGTGCCAGCAGCTTAGCAGGGGGTCAGCCCCAGCATTTT. Amino acid sequence: CASSLAGGQPQHF.

The chain carries TRBV20-1 and TRBJ1-2, with D maybe TRBD1 (6 bases). The CDR3 spans 11 residues. Germline V gene data show CDR1 as DFQATT and CDR2 as SNEGSKA (reference sequence). Trimming shortened V by 5 bases and J by 6 bases, and 10 bases separated the two germline ends. CDR3 nucleotide sequence: TGCAGTGCTGGGTCAGGGGATGGCTACACCTTC. Translation gives CSAGSGDGYTF.